This TCR beta chain emerged from a study of cytomegalovirus exposure and HLA in healthy donors. PCR employed 60 Vbeta and 13 Jbeta primers. Only in-frame clones appear in the TCRdb table, and some are missing; sequencing was by immunoSEQ multiplex PCR. The top ten hold approximately 5% of the sample, which has around 94,000 clones, 75% to 85% seen once. The sequenced sample was PBMCs. This TCR came from a woman between 35 and 50 years old in good health and CMV-seronegative.

CDR3 bases: TGTGCCATACCAAAGGGACAGGGATGCGGCTACACCTTC. It translates to CAIPKGQGCGYTF. The genes are TRBV21-1 and TRBJ1-2; TRBD1, the D gene given by the table, was not confirmed from the DNA. TRBV21-1 is a pseudogene. CDR3 length: 13 residues.